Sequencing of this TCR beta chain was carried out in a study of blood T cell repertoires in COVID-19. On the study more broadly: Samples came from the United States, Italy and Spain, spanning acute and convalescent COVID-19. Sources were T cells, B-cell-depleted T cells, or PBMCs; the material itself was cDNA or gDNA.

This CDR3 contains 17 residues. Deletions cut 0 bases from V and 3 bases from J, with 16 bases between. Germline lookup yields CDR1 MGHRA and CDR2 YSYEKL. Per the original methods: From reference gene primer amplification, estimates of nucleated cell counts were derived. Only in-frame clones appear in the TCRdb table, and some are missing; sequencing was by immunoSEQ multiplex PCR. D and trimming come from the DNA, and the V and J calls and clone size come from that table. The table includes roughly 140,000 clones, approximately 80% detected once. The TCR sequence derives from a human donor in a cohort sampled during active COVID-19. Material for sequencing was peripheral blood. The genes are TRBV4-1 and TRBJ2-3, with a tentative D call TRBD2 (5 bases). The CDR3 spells CASSQDGPLGATDTQYF. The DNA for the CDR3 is TGCGCCAGCAGCCAAGACGGGCCCCTGGGAGCTACAGATACGCAGTATTTT.